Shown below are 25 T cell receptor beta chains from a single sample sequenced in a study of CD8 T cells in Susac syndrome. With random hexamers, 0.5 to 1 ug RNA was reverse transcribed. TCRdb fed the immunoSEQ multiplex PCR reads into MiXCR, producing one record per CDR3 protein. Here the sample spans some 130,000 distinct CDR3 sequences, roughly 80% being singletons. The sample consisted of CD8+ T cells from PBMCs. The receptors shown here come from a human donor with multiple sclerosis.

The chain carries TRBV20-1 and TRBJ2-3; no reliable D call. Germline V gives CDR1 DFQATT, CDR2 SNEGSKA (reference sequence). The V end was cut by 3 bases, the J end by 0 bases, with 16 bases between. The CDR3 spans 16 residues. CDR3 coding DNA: TGCAGTGCTAGGGCTACGGATGCAACTAGCACAGATACGCAGTATTTT. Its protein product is CSARATDATSTDTQYF.

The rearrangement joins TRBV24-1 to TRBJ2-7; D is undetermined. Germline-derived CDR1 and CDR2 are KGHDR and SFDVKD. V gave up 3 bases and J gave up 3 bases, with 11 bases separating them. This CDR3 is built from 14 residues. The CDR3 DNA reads TGTGCCACCAGTGATACAGCCGGGTTCTACGAGCAGTACTTC. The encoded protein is CATSDTAGFYEQYF.

CDR3 in amino acids: CASSLPGQGRTEAFF. CDR3 bases: TGTGCCAGCAGCCTCCCCGGACAGGGTCGAACTGAAGCTTTCTTT. The chain carries TRBV13 and TRBJ1-1; TRBD1 agrees at 8 bases. V was pared by 5 bases and J by 5 bases, with 10 bases of the junction left unmatched. In germline, CDR1 is PRHDT, CDR2 FYEKMQ (reference sequence). The CDR3 is 15 residues long.

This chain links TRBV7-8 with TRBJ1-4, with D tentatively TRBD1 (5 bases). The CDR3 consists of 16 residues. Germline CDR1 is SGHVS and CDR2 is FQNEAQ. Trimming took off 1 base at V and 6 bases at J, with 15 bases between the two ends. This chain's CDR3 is CASSLGFYGDHEKLFF. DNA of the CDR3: TGTGCCAGCAGCTTAGGCTTCTATGGGGACCATGAAAAACTGTTTTTT.

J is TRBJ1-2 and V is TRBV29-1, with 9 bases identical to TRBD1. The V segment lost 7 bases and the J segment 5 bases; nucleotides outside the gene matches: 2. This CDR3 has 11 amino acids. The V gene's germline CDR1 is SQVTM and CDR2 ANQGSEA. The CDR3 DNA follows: TGCAGCGCGGACAGGGGATATGGCTACACCTTC. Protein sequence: CSADRGYGYTF.

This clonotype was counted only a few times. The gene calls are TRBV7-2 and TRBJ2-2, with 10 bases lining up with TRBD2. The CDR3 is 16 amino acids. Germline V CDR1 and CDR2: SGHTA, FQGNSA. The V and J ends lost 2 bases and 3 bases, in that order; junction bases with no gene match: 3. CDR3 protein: CASSLSGGAYTGELFF. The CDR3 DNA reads TGTGCCAGCAGCTTAAGCGGGGGGGCCTACACCGGGGAGCTGTTTTTT.

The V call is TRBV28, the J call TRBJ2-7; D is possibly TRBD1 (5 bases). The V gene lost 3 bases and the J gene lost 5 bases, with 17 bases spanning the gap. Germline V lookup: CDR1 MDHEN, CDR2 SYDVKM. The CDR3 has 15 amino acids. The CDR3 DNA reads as TGTGCCAGCAGTTTTGGGTATAGGGGTGGCAACGAGCAGTACTTC. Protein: CASSFGYRGGNEQYF.

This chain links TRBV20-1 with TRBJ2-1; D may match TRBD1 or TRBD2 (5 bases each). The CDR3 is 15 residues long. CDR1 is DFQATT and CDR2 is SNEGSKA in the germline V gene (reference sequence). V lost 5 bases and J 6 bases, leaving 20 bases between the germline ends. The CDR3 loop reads CSAASVGEGRNEQFF. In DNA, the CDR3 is TGCAGTGCTGCAAGTGTTGGAGAGGGACGCAATGAGCAGTTCTTC.

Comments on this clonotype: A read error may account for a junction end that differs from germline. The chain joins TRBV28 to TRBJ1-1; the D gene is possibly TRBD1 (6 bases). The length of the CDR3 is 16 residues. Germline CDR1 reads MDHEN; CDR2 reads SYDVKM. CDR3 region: CASSFGLMGAWTEAFF. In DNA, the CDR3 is TGTGCCAGCAGTTTCGGCCTCATGGGGGCATGGACTGAGGCTTTCTTT.

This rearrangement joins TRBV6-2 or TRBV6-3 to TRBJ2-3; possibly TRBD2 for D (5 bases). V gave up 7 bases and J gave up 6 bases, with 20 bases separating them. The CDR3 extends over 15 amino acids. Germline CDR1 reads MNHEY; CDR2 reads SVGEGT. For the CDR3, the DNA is TGTGCCAGCACTCACCGATGGGAGAACATGGATACGCAGTATTTT. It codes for CASTHRWENMDTQYF.

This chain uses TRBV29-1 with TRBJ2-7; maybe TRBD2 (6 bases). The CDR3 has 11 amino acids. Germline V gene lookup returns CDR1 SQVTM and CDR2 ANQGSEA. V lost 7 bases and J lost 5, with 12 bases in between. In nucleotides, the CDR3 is TGCAGCGCCGCGGGGCCGGACGAGCAGTACTTC. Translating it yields CSAAGPDEQYF.

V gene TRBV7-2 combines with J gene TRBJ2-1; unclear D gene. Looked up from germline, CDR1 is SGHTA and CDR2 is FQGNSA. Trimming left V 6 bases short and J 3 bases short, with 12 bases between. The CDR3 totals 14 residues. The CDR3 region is CASSYLQNYNEQFF. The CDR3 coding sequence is TGTGCCAGCAGTTACCTACAGAACTACAATGAGCAGTTCTTC.

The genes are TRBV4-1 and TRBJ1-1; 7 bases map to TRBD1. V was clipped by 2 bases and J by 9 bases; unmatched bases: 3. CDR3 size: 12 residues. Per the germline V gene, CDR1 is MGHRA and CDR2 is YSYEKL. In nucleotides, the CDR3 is TGCGCCAGCAGCCAACCGGACAGGAAAGCTTTCTTT. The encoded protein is CASSQPDRKAFF.

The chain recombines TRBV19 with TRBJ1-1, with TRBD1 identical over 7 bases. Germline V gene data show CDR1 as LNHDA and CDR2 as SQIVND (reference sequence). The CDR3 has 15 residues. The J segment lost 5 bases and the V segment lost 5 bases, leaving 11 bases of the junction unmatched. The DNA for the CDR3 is TGTGCCAGTAGTCCCGACAGGGAGGGCAGAACTGAAGCTTTCTTT. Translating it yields CASSPDREGRTEAFF.

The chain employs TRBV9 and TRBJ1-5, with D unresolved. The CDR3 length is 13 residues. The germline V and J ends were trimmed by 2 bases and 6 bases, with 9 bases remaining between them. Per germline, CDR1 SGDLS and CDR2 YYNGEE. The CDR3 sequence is CASSVAVGQPQHF. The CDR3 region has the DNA TGTGCCAGCAGCGTTGCAGTAGGTCAGCCCCAGCATTTT.

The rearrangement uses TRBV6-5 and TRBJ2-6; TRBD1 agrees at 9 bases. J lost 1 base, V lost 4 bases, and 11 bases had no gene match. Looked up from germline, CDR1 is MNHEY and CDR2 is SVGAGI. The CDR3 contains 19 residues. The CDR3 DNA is TGTGCCAGCAGTTCCCTTTTGGGACAGGGAAATTCTGGGGCCAACGTCCTGACTTTC. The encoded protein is CASSSLLGQGNSGANVLTF.

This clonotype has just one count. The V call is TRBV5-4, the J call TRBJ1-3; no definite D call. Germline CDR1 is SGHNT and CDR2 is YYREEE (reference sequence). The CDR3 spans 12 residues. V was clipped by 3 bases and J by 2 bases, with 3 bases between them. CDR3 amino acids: CASSSTGNTIYF. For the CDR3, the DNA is TGTGCCAGCAGCTCGACTGGAAACACCATATATTTT.

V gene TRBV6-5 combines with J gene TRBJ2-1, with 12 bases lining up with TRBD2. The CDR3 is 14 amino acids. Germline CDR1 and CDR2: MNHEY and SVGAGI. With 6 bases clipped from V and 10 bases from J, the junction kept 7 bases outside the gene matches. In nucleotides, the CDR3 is TGTGCCAGCAGCCCTGGACTAGCGGGGTTGGAGCAGTTCTTC. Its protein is CASSPGLAGLEQFF.

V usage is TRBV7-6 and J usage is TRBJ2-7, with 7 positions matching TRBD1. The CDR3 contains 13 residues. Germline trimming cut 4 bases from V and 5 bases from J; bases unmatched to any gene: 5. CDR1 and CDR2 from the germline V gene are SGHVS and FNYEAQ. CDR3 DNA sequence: TGTGCCAGCAGCTCCCTTGACAGGGACGAGCAGTACTTC. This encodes CASSSLDRDEQYF.

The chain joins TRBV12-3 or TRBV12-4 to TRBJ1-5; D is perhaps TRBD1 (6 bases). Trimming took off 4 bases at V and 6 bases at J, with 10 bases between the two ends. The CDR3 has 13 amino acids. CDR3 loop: CASSWGLGQPQHF. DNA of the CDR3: TGTGCCAGCAGTTGGGGGCTCGGTCAGCCCCAGCATTTT.

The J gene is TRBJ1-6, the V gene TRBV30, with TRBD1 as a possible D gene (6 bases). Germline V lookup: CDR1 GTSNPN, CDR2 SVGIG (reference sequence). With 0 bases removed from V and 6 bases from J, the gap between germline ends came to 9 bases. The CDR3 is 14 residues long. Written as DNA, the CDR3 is TGTGCCTGGAGTGTAGGGGGGTTTAATTCACCCCTCCACTTT. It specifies CAWSVGGFNSPLHF.

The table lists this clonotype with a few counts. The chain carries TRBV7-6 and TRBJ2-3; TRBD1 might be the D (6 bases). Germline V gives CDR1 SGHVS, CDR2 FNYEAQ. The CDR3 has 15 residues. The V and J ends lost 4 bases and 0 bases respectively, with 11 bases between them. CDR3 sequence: CASSSGVSSTDTQYF. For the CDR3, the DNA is TGTGCCAGCAGCTCAGGGGTCTCTAGCACAGATACGCAGTATTTT. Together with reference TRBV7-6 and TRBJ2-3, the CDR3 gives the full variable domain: GAGVSQSPRYKVTKRGQDVALRCDPISGHVSLYWYRQALGQGPEFLTYFNYEAQQDKSGLPNDRFSAERPEGSISTLTIQRTEQRDSAMYRCASSSGVSSTDTQYFGPGTRLTVL.

Here the CDR3 DNA reads TGTGCCAGCCGGGACAGGGACCCCTATGGCTACACCTTC. Residues: CASRDRDPYGYTF. This rearrangement joins TRBV19 to TRBJ1-2; 9 nucleotides match TRBD1. Germline lookup yields CDR1 LNHDA and CDR2 SQIVND (reference sequence). Unmatched junction bases numbered 6, after V lost 9 bases and J lost 4 bases. This CDR3 has 13 residues.

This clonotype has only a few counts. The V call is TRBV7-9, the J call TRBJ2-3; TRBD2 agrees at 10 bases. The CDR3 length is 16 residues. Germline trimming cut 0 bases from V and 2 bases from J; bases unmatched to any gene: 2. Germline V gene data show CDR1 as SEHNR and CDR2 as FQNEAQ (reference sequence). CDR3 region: CASSLASGGATDTQYF. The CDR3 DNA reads TGTGCCAGCAGCTTAGCAAGCGGGGGGGCCACAGATACGCAGTATTTT. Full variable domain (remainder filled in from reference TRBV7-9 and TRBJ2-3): DTGVSQNPRHKITKRGQNVTFRCDPISEHNRLYWYRQTLGQGPEFLTYFQNEAQLEKSRLLSDRFSAERPKGSFSTLEIQRTEQGDSAMYLCASSLASGGATDTQYFGPGTRLTVL.

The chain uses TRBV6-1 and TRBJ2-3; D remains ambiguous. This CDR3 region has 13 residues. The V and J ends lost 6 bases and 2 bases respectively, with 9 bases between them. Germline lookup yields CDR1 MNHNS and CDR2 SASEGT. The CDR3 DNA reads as TGTGCCAGCAGCCGAATAGACACAGATACGCAGTATTTT. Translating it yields CASSRIDTDTQYF.